A selection of T cell receptor beta chains follows, all from one sample in a study of CD8 T cells in ankylosing spondylitis. A single record per CDR3 protein comes from TCRdb applying MiXCR to the 5' RACE reads. The repertoire holds roughly 120,000 distinct CDR3 sequences, with about 6.5% as singletons. The sample comprised blood, either unsorted or a sorted T cell fraction (not recorded which). These receptors were taken from a male donor with ankylosing spondylitis or in good health (not recorded which). Each CDR3 is given with its conserved first and last residue. Fields, in order: J gene, D gene, V gene, clone size, CDR3 DNA, CDR3 protein. The D gene is left open where the match is weak. Clone size is not always given. Where it is, it says once, few, many or a class for expanded clones.

TRBJ2-2 . TRBV28 many TGTGCCAGCAGTTTTTTTCTATTCGACACCGGGGAGCTGTTTTTT CASSFFLFDTGELFF
TRBJ2-7 . TRBV20-1 many TGCAGTGCGAACGACCAGACTTTGGACGAGCAGTACTTC CSANDQTLDEQYF
TRBJ2-7 TRBD2 TRBV28 many TGTGCCAGCAGGCGGGAGGGGGGTCTTACCTACGAGCAGTACTTC CASRREGGLTYEQYF
TRBJ1-1 . TRBV29-1 many TGCAGCGTTGATGAGGCGGTGAACACTGAAGCTTTCTTT CSVDEAVNTEAFF
TRBJ2-7 TRBD1 TRBV7-6 . TGTGCCAGCCCGCCCAAGATAGAACCCAGGGGGCCTCCATTCTACGAGCAGTACTTC CASPPKIEPRGPPFYEQYF
TRBJ1-2 . TRBV29-1 many TGCAGCGTTGAAGTCTCGGCAGGATTTTATGGCTACACCTTC CSVEVSAGFYGYTF
TRBJ1-4 TRBD1 TRBV9 many TGTGCCAGCAGCGTAGGAGGGGACAGGAGAGGTGAAAAACTGTTTTTT CASSVGGDRRGEKLFF
TRBJ2-7 TRBD2 TRBV5-1 many TGCGCCAGCAGCTTGGCACTAGCGGGAGGGCACCACGAGCAGTACTTC CASSLALAGGHHEQYF
TRBJ1-2 TRBD1 TRBV6-2/TRBV6-3 many TGTGCCAGCAGTACAAATACCGGGACAGATAACTATGGCTACACCTTC CASSTNTGTDNYGYTF
TRBJ1-1 . TRBV28 many TGTGCCAGCAGTCCCGGGGAGGCGGGGGTTAACACTGAAGCTTTCTTT CASSPGEAGVNTEAFF
TRBJ1-5 . TRBV29-1 many TGCAGCGTTCTAAGCGGGGCTTCGAATCAGCCCCAGCATTTT CSVLSGASNQPQHF
TRBJ2-5 . TRBV15 . TGTGCCACCAGCAGAGTCGGGCCCCAAGAGACCCAGTACTTC CATSRVGPQETQYF
TRBJ2-1 TRBD2 TRBV20-1 . TGCTGTGCCCAAAGCCCGGGCTTAGCGGGGCTCTCCTACAATGAGCAGTTCTTC CCAQSPGLAGLSYNEQFF
TRBJ1-2 . TRBV6-5 many TGTGCCAGCAGTTACTCGGAGGCCAACTATGGCTACACCTTC CASSYSEANYGYTF
TRBJ2-1 TRBD2 TRBV20-1 many TGCAGTGCCCCCATAGCGGGGACGTACAATGAGCAGTTCTTC CSAPIAGTYNEQFF
TRBJ2-1 TRBD2 TRBV6-1 many TGTGCCAGCCTAGCGTCCCTCCGTTTGCGGGGGGCGATCAATGAGCAGTTCTTC CASLASLRLRGAINEQFF
TRBJ2-5 . TRBV16 many TGTGCCAGCAGCCAATCGATCGGGGGCGAGACCCAGTACTTC CASSQSIGGETQYF
TRBJ1-1 . TRBV12-3/TRBV12-4 many TGCGCCAGCAGCTTGGGCGGTACCAACACTGAAGCTTTCTTT CASSLGGTNTEAFF
TRBJ2-7 . TRBV20-1 many TGCAGTGCTAGAGGACCGATCTACGAGCAGTACTTC CSARGPIYEQYF
TRBJ2-1 . TRBV3-1 many TGTGCCAGCAGCCAAGGAGACGCGGGGAGGCGGTTCTTC CASSQGDAGRRFF
TRBJ2-2 . TRBV6-2/TRBV6-3 . TGTGCCAGCAGTTACGCAGTAGCGACCGGGGAGCTGTTTTTT CASSYAVATGELFF
TRBJ2-7 TRBD2 TRBV20-1 many TGCAGTGCTAGAGTTCCTAGCGGGGGGCCCTACGAGCAGTACTTC CSARVPSGGPYEQYF